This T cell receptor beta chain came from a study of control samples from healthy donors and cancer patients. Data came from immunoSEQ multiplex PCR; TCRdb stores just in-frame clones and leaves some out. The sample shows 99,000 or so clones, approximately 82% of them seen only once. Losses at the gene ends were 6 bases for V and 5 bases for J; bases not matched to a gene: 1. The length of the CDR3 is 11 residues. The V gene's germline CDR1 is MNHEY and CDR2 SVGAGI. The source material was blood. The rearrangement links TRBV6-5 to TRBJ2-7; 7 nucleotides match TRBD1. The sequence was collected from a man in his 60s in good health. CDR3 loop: CASRGQDEQYF. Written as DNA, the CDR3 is TGTGCCAGCAGAGGACAGGACGAGCAGTACTTC.